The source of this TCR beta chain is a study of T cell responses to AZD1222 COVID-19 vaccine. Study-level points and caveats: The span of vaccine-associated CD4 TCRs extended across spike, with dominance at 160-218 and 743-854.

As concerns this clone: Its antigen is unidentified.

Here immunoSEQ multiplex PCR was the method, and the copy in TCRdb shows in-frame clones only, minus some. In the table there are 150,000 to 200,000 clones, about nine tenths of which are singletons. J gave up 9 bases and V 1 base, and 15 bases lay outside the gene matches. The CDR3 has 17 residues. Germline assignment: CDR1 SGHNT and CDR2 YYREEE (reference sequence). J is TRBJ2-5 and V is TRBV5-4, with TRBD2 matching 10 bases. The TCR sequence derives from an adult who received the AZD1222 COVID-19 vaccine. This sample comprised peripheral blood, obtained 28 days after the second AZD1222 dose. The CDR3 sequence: CASSLTSGGVFTRAQYF. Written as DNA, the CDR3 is TGTGCCAGCAGCTTGACGAGCGGGGGGGTCTTTACAAGGGCCCAGTACTTC.